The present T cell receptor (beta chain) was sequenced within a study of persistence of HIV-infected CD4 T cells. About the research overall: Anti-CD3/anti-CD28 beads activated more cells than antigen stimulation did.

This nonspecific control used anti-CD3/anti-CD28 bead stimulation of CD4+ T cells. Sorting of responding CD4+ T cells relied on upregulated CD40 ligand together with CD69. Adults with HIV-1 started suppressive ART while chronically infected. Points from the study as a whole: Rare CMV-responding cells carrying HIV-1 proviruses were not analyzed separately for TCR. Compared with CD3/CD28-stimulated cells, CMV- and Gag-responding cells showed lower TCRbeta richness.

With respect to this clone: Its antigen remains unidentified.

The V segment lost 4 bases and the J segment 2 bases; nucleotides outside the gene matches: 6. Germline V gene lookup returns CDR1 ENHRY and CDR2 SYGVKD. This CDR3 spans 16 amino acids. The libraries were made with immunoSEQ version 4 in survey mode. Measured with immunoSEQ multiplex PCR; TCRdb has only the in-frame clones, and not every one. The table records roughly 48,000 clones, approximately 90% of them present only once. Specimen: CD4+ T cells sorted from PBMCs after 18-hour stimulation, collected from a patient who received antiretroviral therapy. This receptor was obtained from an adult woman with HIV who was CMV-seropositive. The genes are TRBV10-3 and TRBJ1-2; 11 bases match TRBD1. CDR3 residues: CAISGTGGTPNYGYTF. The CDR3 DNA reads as TGTGCCATCAGTGGGACAGGGGGCACTCCCAACTATGGCTACACCTTC.